This T cell receptor (beta chain) stems from a study of radiotherapy plus CTLA-4 blockade in lung cancer. Method: immunoSEQ multiplex PCR; TCRdb's copy keeps in-frame clones and lacks some. The sample lists 15,000 to 20,000 clones; approximately 85% were seen once. Per germline, CDR1 SGHTA and CDR2 FQGNSA. The CDR3 totals 14 residues. V was trimmed by 7 bases and J by 4 bases, leaving 16 bases between them. On this clone itself: Its antigen is undetermined.

General study findings and limits: According to reports, early shifts in blood T cell clones, alongside interferon-beta, forecast response most accurately. Peripheral blood showed expansion of tumor-derived TCR clones after radiotherapy and ipilimumab.

Focal radiation with ipilimumab CTLA-4 blockade was given to patients with chemo-refractory metastatic non-small-cell lung cancer. The source material was peripheral blood, sampled from a patient treated with radiotherapy plus ipilimumab. The clonotype was recovered from a human donor with non-small cell lung cancer whose response to radiotherapy plus ipilimumab could not be evaluated. The rearrangement uses TRBV7-2 and TRBJ1-1, with a possible D match to TRBD1 (5 bases). CDR3: CASTLGGMSTEAFF. Written as DNA, the CDR3 is TGTGCCAGCACCCTCGGGGGAATGAGCACTGAAGCTTTCTTT. Full variable domain (remainder filled in from reference TRBV7-2 and TRBJ1-1): GAGVSQSPSNKVTEKGKDVELRCDPISGHTALYWYRQSLGQGLEFLIYFQGNSAPDKSGLPSDRFSAERTGGSVSTLTIQRTQQEDSAVYLCASTLGGMSTEAFFGQGTRLTVV.